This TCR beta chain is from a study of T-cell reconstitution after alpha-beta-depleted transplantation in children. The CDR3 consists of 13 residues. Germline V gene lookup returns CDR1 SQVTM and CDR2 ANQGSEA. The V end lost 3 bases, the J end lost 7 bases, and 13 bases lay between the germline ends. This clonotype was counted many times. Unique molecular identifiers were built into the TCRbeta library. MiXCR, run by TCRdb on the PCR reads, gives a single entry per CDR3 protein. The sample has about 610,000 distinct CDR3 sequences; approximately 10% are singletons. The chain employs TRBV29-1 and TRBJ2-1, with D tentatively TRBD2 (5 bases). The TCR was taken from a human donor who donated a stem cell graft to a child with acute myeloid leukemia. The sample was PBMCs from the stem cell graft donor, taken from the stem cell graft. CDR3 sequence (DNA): TGCAGCGTTGATAGGCTAGCCCTGAATGAGCAGTTCTTC. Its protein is CSVDRLALNEQFF.